The clone carrying this T cell receptor beta chain has only a few counts. Its antigen is not identified. TCRdb re-called the RACE reads with MiXCR, one entry per CDR3 protein. The table has 380,000 or so distinct CDR3 sequences, approximately 5% seen once. The data originate from a study of human T cells and chemical hapten exposure. Study overall: Affected patients, primarily female, had alopecia areata, totalis or universalis.

The time point denotes: pre-sensitization, week 0. Treatment specified: therapeutic diphenylcyclopropenone sensitization with weekly scalp DPC. Germline CDR1 reads SGHVS; CDR2 reads FQNEAQ. V lost 1 base to trimming and J lost 6 bases, with 4 bases between them. The CDR3 extends over 11 amino acids. Study-wide results and caveats: Donors had alopecia, so their immune response may differ from healthy people's. In comparison with controls, expanded TCRs gave rise to a significantly larger number of large CDR3 similarity clusters.

This TCR was sampled from a woman under 30 with alopecia areata. Some clones in this sample may be carry-over from other donors' samples. The source was whole blood, collected in connection with sensitization to the hapten diphenylcyclopropenone (DPC). The chain recombines TRBV7-8 with TRBJ2-7; D unclear. Here the CDR3 DNA reads TGTGCCAGCAGCTTAGAGTCCGAGCAGTACTTC. Protein sequence: CASSLESEQYF.